Given below is one TCR beta chain in context. There are many counts of this clonotype. It has no known antigen specificity. The input lacks base qualities; no much larger clone sits a single base away. V and J are truncated by 3 bases and 5 bases respectively, leaving an intervening sequence of 8 bases. The CDR3 has 13 amino acids, counting the end cysteine and phenylalanine. The retained sequence is limited to the CDR3, 39 bases, with the frame set at the first base. The protocol used for the library was PCR. Sequencing took place on an Illumina HiSeq 2500. TCR library preparation used molecular barcoding, with unique molecular identifiers applied to normalize quantification of the TCRbeta repertoire. TCRdb ran its own pipeline on the public reads, namely fastp trimming at Q25 and MiXCR clone calling, and kept in-frame beta chains. Rows merge per CDR3 protein into single entries with the most common DNA and genes. The sample has 100,000 or so distinct CDR3 sequences on record, 12% of them singletons. Of the sample, approximately 14% is held by the ten largest clones.

The sample belongs to a study of T-cell reconstitution after alpha-beta-depleted transplantation in children listed by TCRdb under 2016. A note on the overall study: Using TCR repertoire profiling, the study quantitatively followed how T-cell immune reconstitution unfolded in children after TCRalphabeta/CD19-depleted allogeneic hematopoietic cell transplantation.

The sequence derives from a human donor who donated a stem cell graft to a child with inherited bone marrow failure. The sequence links TRBV12-3 or TRBV12-4 to TRBJ2-1; TRBD1 is possibly the D segment (5 matching bases). The sequencing here drew on PBMCs from the stem cell graft donor, taken from the stem cell graft. Read as DNA, the sequence is TGTGCCAGCAGTTTGGGCAGGGACAATGAGCAGTTCTTC. The resulting protein is CASSLGRDNEQFF.